The clone carrying this T cell receptor (beta chain) was found once. Its antigen is undetermined. J was trimmed by 7 bases and V by 2 bases; bases with no gene match: 7. There are 14 residues in the CDR3. Germline V gives CDR1 MNHEY, CDR2 SVGAGI. These data come from a study of T cell responses to AZD1222 COVID-19 vaccine. Findings and limits, study-wide: Nearly half of spike-specific TCRs reportedly go after variant regions that carry no mutations. Spike as a whole was targeted by vaccine-associated CD4 TCRs, dominant at 160-218 and 743-854. Every sample of the repertoires postdated the peak T cell response.

Sequencing was performed with immunoSEQ multiplex PCR; in TCRdb, only in-frame clones are kept and a portion is missing. The sample has under 150,000 clones; 85% to 90% are singletons. This specimen consisted of peripheral blood, obtained on day 0 of MenACWY control vaccination. This clonotype was obtained from an adult in good health. The chain links TRBV6-5 to TRBJ2-7, with TRBD2 identical over 8 bases. The CDR3 reads CASSYEAGGREQYF. CDR3 sequence (DNA): TGTGCCAGCAGTTACGAGGCGGGAGGAAGGGAGCAGTACTTC.